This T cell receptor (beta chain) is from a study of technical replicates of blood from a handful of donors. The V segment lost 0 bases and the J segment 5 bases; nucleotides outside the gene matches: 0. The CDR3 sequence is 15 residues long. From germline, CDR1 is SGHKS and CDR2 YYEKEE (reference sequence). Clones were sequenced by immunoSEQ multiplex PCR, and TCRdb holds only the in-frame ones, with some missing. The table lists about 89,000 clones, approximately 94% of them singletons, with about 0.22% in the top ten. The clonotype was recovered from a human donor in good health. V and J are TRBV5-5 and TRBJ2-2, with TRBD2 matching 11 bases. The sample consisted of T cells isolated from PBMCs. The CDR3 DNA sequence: TGTGCCAGCAGCTTGGGACTAGCGGGAACCGGGGAGCTGTTTTTT. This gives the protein CASSLGLAGTGELFF.